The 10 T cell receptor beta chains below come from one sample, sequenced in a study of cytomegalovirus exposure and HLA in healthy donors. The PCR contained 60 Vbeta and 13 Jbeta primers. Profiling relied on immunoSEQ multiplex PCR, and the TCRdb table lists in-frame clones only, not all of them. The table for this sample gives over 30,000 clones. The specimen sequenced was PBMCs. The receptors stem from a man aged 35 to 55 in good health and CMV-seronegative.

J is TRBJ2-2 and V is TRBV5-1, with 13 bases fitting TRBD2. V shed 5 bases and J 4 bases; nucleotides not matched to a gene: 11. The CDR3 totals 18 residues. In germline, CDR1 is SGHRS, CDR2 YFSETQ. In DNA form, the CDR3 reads TGCGCCAGCAGTTCTTGGACTAGCGGGAGTAGGGGCACCGGGGAGCTGTTTTTT. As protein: CASSSWTSGSRGTGELFF.

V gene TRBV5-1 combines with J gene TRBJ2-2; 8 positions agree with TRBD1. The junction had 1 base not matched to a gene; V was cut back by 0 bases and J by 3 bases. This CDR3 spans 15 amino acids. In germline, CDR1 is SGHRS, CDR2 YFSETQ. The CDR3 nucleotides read TGCGCCAGCAGCTTGGCACAGGGGGACACCGGGGAGCTGTTTTTT. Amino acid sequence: CASSLAQGDTGELFF. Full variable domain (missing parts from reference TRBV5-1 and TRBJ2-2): KAGVTQTPRYLIKTRGQQVTLSCSPISGHRSVSWYQQTPGQGLQFLFEYFSETQRNKGNFPGRFSGRQFSNSRSEMNVSTLELGDSALYLCASSLAQGDTGELFFGEGSRLTVL.

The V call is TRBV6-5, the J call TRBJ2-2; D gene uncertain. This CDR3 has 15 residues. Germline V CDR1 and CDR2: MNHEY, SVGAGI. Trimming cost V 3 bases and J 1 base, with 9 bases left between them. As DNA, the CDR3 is TGTGCCAGCAGTTATACGACTCAGAACACCGGGGAGCTGTTTTTT. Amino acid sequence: CASSYTTQNTGELFF.

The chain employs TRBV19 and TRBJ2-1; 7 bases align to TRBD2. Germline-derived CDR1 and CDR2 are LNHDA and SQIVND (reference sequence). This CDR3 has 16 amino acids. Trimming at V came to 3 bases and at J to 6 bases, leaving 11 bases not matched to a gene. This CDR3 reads CASSMVGGRWGNEQFF. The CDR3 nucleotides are TGTGCCAGTAGTATGGTGGGAGGGAGATGGGGCAATGAGCAGTTCTTC.

The CDR3 coding sequence is TGTGCCAGCAGTAAGCTAGAGGCCTACGAGCAGTACTTC. Its translation: CASSKLEAYEQYF. The gene calls are TRBV6-1 and TRBJ2-7, with unresolved D. The germline V gene has CDR1 MNHNS and CDR2 SASEGT. V lost 5 bases to trimming and J lost 2 bases, with 10 bases between them. This CDR3 region has 13 residues.

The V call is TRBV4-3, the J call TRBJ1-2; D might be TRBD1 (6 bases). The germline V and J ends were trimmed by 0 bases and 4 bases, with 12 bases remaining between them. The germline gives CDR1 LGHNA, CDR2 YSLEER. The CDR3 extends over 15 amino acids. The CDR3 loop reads CASSQDGGASYGYTF. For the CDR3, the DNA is TGCGCCAGCAGCCAAGATGGGGGGGCAAGCTATGGCTACACCTTC.

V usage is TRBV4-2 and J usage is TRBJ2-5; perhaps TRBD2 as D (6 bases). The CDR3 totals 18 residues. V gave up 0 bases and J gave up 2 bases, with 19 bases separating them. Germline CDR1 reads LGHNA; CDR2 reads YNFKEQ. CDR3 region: CASSQDPLGREDQETQYF. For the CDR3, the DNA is TGTGCCAGCAGCCAAGATCCCTTGGGCAGGGAGGATCAAGAGACCCAGTACTTC.

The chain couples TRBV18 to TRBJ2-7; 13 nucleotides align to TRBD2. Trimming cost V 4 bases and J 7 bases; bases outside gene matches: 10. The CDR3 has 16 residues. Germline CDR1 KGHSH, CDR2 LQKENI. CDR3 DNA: TGTGCCAGCTCACAAACCCTCGGGACTAGCGGGATTGAGCAGTACTTC. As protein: CASSQTLGTSGIEQYF.

The CDR3 spells CSVSGTGGADYGYTF. CDR3 DNA sequence: TGCAGCGTATCAGGGACAGGGGGCGCGGACTATGGCTACACCTTC. The chain employs TRBV29-1 and TRBJ1-2, with 12 bases identical to TRBD1. CDR1 and CDR2 (germline): SQVTM, ANQGSEA. The CDR3 extends over 15 amino acids. V dropped 6 bases and J dropped 3; count of bases not matched to a gene: 8. Filled out from reference TRBV29-1 and TRBJ1-2, the complete variable domain reads SAVISQKPSRDICQRGTSLTIQCQVDSQVTMMFWYRQQPGQSLTLIATANQGSEATYESGFVIDKFPISRPNLTFSTLTVSNMSPEDSSIYLCSVSGTGGADYGYTFGSGTRLTVV.

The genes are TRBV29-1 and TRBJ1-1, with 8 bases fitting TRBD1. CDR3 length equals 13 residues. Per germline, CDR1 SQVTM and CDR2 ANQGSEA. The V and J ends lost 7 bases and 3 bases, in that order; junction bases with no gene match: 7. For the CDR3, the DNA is TGCAGCGCCCAGGGGGCAGGAGACACTGAAGCTTTCTTT. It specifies CSAQGAGDTEAFF. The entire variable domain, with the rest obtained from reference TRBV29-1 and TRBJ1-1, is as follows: SAVISQKPSRDICQRGTSLTIQCQVDSQVTMMFWYRQQPGQSLTLIATANQGSEATYESGFVIDKFPISRPNLTFSTLTVSNMSPEDSSIYLCSAQGAGDTEAFFGQGTRLTVV.